The subject of this entry is one TCR beta chain. The data were obtained in a study of blood T cell repertoires in COVID-19. At the level of the study: Researchers got acute and convalescent COVID-19 samples from the United States, Italy and Spain. T cells, B-cell-depleted T cells, or PBMCs supplied cDNA or gDNA.

The CDR3 consists of 15 residues. V lost 5 bases to trimming and J lost 4 bases; unmatched junction nucleotides: 10. Germline CDR1 PRHDT, CDR2 FYEKMQ (reference sequence). As originally analysed: Counts of nucleated cells, estimated from reference gene primer amplification, were obtained. TCRdb's copy holds only in-frame clones and misses some; the assay was immunoSEQ multiplex PCR. D and trimming come from the DNA, and the V and J calls and clone size come from that table. The data show some 140,000 clones, about 76% seen once. The chain employs TRBV13 and TRBJ2-5, with TRBD1 matching 7 bases. Sequenced sample: peripheral blood. The TCR originated in an older man with acute or convalescent COVID-19. The CDR3 coding sequence is TGTGCCAGCAGCCTAAGACAGGGTAGGCGAGAGACCCAGTACTTC. Its protein is CASSLRQGRRETQYF.